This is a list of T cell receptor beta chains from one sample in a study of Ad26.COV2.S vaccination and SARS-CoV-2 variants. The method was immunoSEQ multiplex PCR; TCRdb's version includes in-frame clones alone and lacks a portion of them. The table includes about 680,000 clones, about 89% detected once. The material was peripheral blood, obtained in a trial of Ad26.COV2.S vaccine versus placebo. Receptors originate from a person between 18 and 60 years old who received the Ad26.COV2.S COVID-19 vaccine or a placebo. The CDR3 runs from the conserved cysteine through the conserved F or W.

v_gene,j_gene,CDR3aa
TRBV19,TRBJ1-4,CASSIDSGGLSVDNEKLFF
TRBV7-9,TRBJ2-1,CASSLTSAYNEQFF
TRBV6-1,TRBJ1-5,CASSDGGTGIYSNQPQHF
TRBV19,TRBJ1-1,CASSMTGLLNTEAFF
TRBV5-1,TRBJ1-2,CASSPRRTGIRNYGYTF
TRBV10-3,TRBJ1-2,CAIDDRETTGYTF
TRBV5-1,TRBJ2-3,CASSSGQSPSTDTQYF
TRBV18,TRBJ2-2,CASSPDQNTGELFF
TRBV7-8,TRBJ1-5,CASSFGQGGSNQPQHF
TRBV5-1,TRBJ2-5,CASSLAGAGKETQYF
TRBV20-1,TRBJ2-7,CSASGPARGYF
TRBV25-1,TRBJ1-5,CASSGWTHPGQPQHF
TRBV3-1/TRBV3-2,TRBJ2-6,CASSPTGTGANVLTF
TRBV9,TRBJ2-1,CASSVGWTSGMNEQFF
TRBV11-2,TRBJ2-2,CASSFPGQLNTGELFF
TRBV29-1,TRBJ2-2,CSVEDYRGPGELFF
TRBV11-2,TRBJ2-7,CASRVSGAYEQYF
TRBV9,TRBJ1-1,CASSDDRGSNTEAFF
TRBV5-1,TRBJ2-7,CASSSRVGGGSSYEQYF
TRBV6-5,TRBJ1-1,CASSLQGFTEAFF
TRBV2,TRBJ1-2,CASSTNRGRGGYTF
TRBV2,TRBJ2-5,CASSEQGTGLGTQYF
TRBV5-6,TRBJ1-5,CASSLAGGDQPQHF
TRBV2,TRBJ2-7,CASSEIAGAVVEQYF